These 21 T cell receptor beta chains originate from one sample sequenced in a study of graft-versus-host responses after intestinal transplantation. This table comes from immunoSEQ multiplex PCR, and its TCRdb copy is limited to in-frame clones, with some not included. The sample includes 75,000 to 100,000 clones, about 93% of them seen just once. Antigen specificity for these receptors is unknown. Sequences were derived from unstimulated CD4+ T cells sorted from spleen or lymph node cells, sampled before intestinal transplant. The receptor source for this set is a human donor who received an intestinal transplant.

V is TRBV19 and J is TRBJ1-1; 7 bases align to TRBD1. The germline CDR1 and CDR2 sequences are LNHDA and SQIVND (reference sequence). CDR3 length equals 15 residues. The J segment lost 0 bases and the V segment lost 7 bases, leaving 8 bases of the junction unmatched. The CDR3 is CASNEGQIMNTEAFF. CDR3 DNA: TGTGCCAGTAATGAGGGACAGATCATGAACACTGAAGCTTTCTTT.

The V gene is TRBV30, the J gene TRBJ1-1, with TRBD1 identical over 8 bases. Germline CDR1 is GTSNPN and CDR2 is SVGIG (reference sequence). With V trimmed by 4 bases and J by 2 bases, 12 bases remained unmatched. This CDR3 has 16 residues. This chain's CDR3 is CAWIDLPDRGNTEAFF. CDR3 nucleotides: TGTGCCTGGATTGACCTACCCGACAGGGGTAACACTGAAGCTTTCTTT.

The chain is built from TRBV4-1 and TRBJ1-5, with D uncertain. CDR1 MGHRA and CDR2 YSYEKL come from the germline V gene. Deletions cut 1 base from V and 1 base from J, with 11 bases between. This CDR3 has 16 residues. CDR3 loop: CASSQGYGGSNQPQHF. CDR3 nucleotide sequence: TGCGCCAGCAGCCAAGGTTACGGCGGCAGCAATCAGCCCCAGCATTTT.

CDR3 amino acids: CASSITGNTEAFF. The CDR3 bases are TGTGCCAGCAGCATTACAGGGAACACTGAAGCTTTCTTT. The chain is built from TRBV7-9 and TRBJ1-1; possible D gene TRBD1, 5 bases. From germline, CDR1 is SEHNR and CDR2 FQNEAQ (reference sequence). V was shortened by 5 bases and J by 1 base, with 8 bases between the two germline ends. The CDR3 contains 13 residues.

This chain connects TRBV19 to TRBJ2-1; 8 bases match TRBD1. Germline values: CDR1 LNHDA, CDR2 SQIVND (reference sequence). With V trimmed by 4 bases and J by 7 bases, 9 bases remained unmatched. The CDR3 covers 15 residues. The DNA of the CDR3 is TGTGCCAGTAGTAGTGAGGGAACAGGGGGAAATGAGCAGTTCTTC. It encodes CASSSEGTGGNEQFF.

The chain combines TRBV1 with TRBJ2-7; TRBD2 is the table's D call and was not checked against the DNA. TRBV1 represents a pseudogene. This CDR3 region has 14 residues. In nucleotides, the CDR3 is TGCACCAGCAGCGGCAGCGGATATCCTTACGAGCAGTACTTC. Amino acids: CTSSGSGYPYEQYF.

The chain uses TRBV5-4 and TRBJ1-1; 9 nucleotides line up with TRBD1. This CDR3 has 13 residues. With 3 bases clipped from V and 6 bases from J, the junction kept 3 bases outside the gene matches. Germline V CDR1 and CDR2: SGHNT, YYREEE (reference sequence). The CDR3 region is CASSSGTGSEAFF. CDR3 sequence (DNA): TGTGCCAGCAGCTCCGGGACAGGGTCTGAAGCTTTCTTT.

The J gene is TRBJ2-2, the V gene TRBV5-8; the D is unclear. CDR3 length: 13 residues. Trimming pared 2 bases from V and 1 base from J, leaving 3 bases between. CDR1 is SGHTS, CDR2 YDEGEE, per germline. CDR3 in amino acids: CASSFRNTGELFF. The CDR3, as DNA: TGTGCCAGCAGCTTCAGGAACACCGGGGAGCTGTTTTTT. The full variable domain, in which reference TRBV5-8 and TRBJ2-2 provide the parts outside the CDR3, is EAGVTQSPTHLIKTRGQQATLRCSPISGHTSVYWYQQALGLGLQFLLWYDEGEERNRGNFPPRFSGRQFPNYSSELNVNALELEDSALYLCASSFRNTGELFFGEGSRLTVL.

In this sample, this clone turned up a few times. The chain couples TRBV4-3 to TRBJ2-1, with 8 bases that match TRBD2. Germline trimming cut 4 bases from V and 0 bases from J; bases unmatched to any gene: 8. The CDR3 length is 17 residues. Germline V CDR1 and CDR2: LGHNA, YSLEER. CDR3 sequence reads: CASSPGGPLSSYNEQFF. The CDR3 nucleotides read TGCGCCAGCAGCCCGGGGGGGCCACTTAGCTCCTACAATGAGCAGTTCTTC.

This CDR3 is CAWSKLRGNASPLHF. As DNA, the CDR3 is TGTGCCTGGAGTAAGTTAAGGGGGAATGCTTCACCCCTCCACTTT. J is TRBJ1-6 and V is TRBV30; the D gene is possibly TRBD1 (6 bases). The length of the CDR3 is 15 residues. With 2 bases removed from V and 9 bases from J, the gap between germline ends came to 17 bases. Germline V lookup: CDR1 GTSNPN, CDR2 SVGIG (reference sequence).

The chain has TRBV7-9 and TRBJ1-4; D ambiguous. Germline V gene lookup returns CDR1 SEHNR and CDR2 FQNEAQ (reference sequence). Deletions cut 1 base from V and 7 bases from J, with 10 bases between. CDR3 length: 14 amino acids. In DNA form, the CDR3 reads TGTGCCAGCAGCTTAGTTGATGGAGGTGAAAAACTGTTTTTT. Translated: CASSLVDGGEKLFF.

The rearrangement links TRBV19 to TRBJ1-5, with a weak D call TRBD1 (5 bases). The CDR3 has 16 residues. Trimming cost V 0 bases and J 7 bases, with 16 bases left between them. Germline-derived CDR1 and CDR2 are LNHDA and SQIVND (reference sequence). The CDR3 region has the DNA TGTGCCAGTAGTATAGAGGAAAGACAGTTTTGGCAGCCCCAGCATTTT. Translating gives CASSIEERQFWQPQHF.

This chain joins TRBV4-2 and TRBJ2-5, with 10 bases matching TRBD2. Trimming cost V 0 bases and J 4 bases; bases outside gene matches: 14. Germline lookup yields CDR1 LGHNA and CDR2 YNFKEQ. The CDR3 is made up of 19 amino acids. The CDR3 spells CASSQDRGPSGSIVETQYF. The CDR3 nucleotides read TGTGCCAGCAGCCAAGATCGGGGGCCTAGCGGGAGTATTGTAGAGACCCAGTACTTC.

This chain links TRBV9 with TRBJ1-1; TRBD1 matches 7 bases. The length of the CDR3 is 14 residues. Trimming removed 3 bases from V and 3 bases from J; junction bases left unmatched: 5. Germline V gene lookup returns CDR1 SGDLS and CDR2 YYNGEE. CDR3 sequence (DNA): TGTGCCAGCAGCGGGGGGACAGTTTACACTGAAGCTTTCTTT. This encodes CASSGGTVYTEAFF.

V gene TRBV5-4 combines with J gene TRBJ1-1, with 7 bases lining up with TRBD1. The J segment lost 5 bases and the V segment lost 0 bases, leaving 1 base of the junction unmatched. Germline V CDR1 and CDR2: SGHNT, YYREEE (reference sequence). This CDR3 spans 13 amino acids. The CDR3 nucleotides are TGTGCCAGCAGCTTGGACAGGGGAACTGAAGCTTTCTTT. This translates into CASSLDRGTEAFF. Supplemented by reference TRBV5-4 and TRBJ1-1, the full variable domain reads ETGVTQSPTHLIKTRGQQVTLRCSSQSGHNTVSWYQQALGQGPQFIFQYYREEENGRGNFPPRFSGLQFPNYSSELNVNALELDDSALYLCASSLDRGTEAFFGQGTRLTVV.

The rearrangement links TRBV6-5 to TRBJ2-7; weak D call: TRBD1 (5 bases). The V end lost 0 bases, the J end lost 6 bases, and 18 bases lay between the germline ends. Germline V gene data show CDR1 as MNHEY and CDR2 as SVGAGI. This CDR3 spans 16 amino acids. The CDR3 spells CASSYSQTELWVEQYF. CDR3 in DNA: TGTGCCAGCAGTTACTCCCAGACAGAGCTTTGGGTCGAGCAGTACTTC.

The CDR3 DNA follows: TGTGCCAGCAGCCGGGACAGCTACAATGAGCAGTTCTTC. This sequence encodes CASSRDSYNEQFF. The chain carries TRBV5-4 and TRBJ2-1; TRBD1 matches 7 bases. The V segment lost 4 bases and the J segment 3 bases; nucleotides outside the gene matches: 1. This CDR3 comprises 13 residues. Germline CDR1 is SGHNT and CDR2 is YYREEE (reference sequence).

The CDR3 is CAWDRTGASYEQYF. In DNA form, the CDR3 reads TGTGCCTGGGACAGGACAGGGGCCTCCTACGAGCAGTACTTC. The gene calls are TRBV30 and TRBJ2-7; TRBD1 aligns across 9 bases. The CDR3 length is 14 residues. Germline CDR1 is GTSNPN and CDR2 is SVGIG (reference sequence). With 5 bases clipped from V and 0 bases from J, the junction kept 5 bases outside the gene matches.

The J gene is TRBJ2-5, the V gene TRBV7-9; 10 bases are shared with TRBD1. This CDR3 has 14 residues. Looked up from germline, CDR1 is SEHNR and CDR2 is FQNEAQ (reference sequence). V dropped 5 bases and J dropped 3; count of bases not matched to a gene: 3. CDR3 sequence (DNA): TGTGCCAGCAGCCACGGGACAGGGGAAGAGACCCAGTACTTC. This gives the protein CASSHGTGEETQYF.

This clone showed up just once. This chain joins TRBV6-1 and TRBJ1-2; possibly TRBD1 for D (5 bases). Germline V CDR1 and CDR2: MNHNS, SASEGT. Trimming cost V 3 bases and J 8 bases, with 10 bases left between them. This CDR3 comprises 12 residues. The CDR3 nucleotides are TGTGCCAGCAGTGAGATCGGGGGAGGCTACACCTTC. This codes for CASSEIGGGYTF.

The V and J genes are TRBV9 and TRBJ2-3; tentatively, D is TRBD2 (5 bases). CDR1 is SGDLS, CDR2 YYNGEE, per germline. Trimming left V 4 bases short and J 1 base short, with 13 bases between. The CDR3 extends over 15 amino acids. In nucleotides, the CDR3 is TGTGCCAGCAGCTCGAAGAGCGGACGCACAGATACGCAGTATTTT. Its protein product is CASSSKSGRTDTQYF. The complete variable domain, with remaining parts taken from reference TRBV9 and TRBJ2-3, reads DSGVTQTPKHLITATGQRVTLRCSPRSGDLSVYWYQQSLDQGLQFLIQYYNGEERAKGNILERFSAQQFPDLHSELNLSSLELGDSALYFCASSSKSGRTDTQYFGPGTRLTVL.